This section outlines one T cell receptor beta chain sequence together with its context. Its antigen is currently unknown. V shed 6 bases and J 4 bases; nucleotides not matched to a gene: 9. Per the germline V gene, CDR1 is SGHTA and CDR2 is FQGNSA. This CDR3 spans 15 amino acids. These data originate in a study of response to subunit inactivated influenza vaccine. TCRdb re-called the RT-PCR reads through MiXCR, storing one row per CDR3 protein. The sample yields 600,000 to 850,000 distinct CDR3 sequences, around 15% seen once. Findings and limits, study-wide: After each seasonal influenza vaccination, few new T cells are recruited, the authors suggested.

The specimen comprised PBMCs from blood, sampled 14 to 15 days before vaccination. The chain combines TRBV7-2 with TRBJ1-2; 9 nucleotides line up with TRBD1. The clonotype comes from a man between 50 and 59 years old who received an inactivated influenza vaccine. The CDR3 is CASRVSADRGYGYTF. CDR3 nucleotide sequence: TGTGCCAGCAGAGTATCAGCGGACAGGGGCTATGGCTACACCTTC.